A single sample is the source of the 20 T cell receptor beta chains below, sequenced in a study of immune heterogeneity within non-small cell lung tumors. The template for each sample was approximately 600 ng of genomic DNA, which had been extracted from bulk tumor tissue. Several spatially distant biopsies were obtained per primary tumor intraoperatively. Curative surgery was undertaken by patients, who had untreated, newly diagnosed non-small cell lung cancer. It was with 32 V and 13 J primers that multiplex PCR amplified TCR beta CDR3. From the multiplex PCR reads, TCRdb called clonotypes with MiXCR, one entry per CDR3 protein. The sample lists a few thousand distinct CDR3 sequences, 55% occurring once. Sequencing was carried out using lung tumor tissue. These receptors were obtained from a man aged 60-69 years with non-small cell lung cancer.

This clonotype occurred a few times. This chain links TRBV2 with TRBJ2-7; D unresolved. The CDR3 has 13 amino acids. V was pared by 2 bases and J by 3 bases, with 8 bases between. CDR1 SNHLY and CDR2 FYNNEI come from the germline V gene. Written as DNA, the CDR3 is TGTGCCAGCAGTGAACGCCATAACTACGAGCAGTACTTC. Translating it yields CASSERHNYEQYF.

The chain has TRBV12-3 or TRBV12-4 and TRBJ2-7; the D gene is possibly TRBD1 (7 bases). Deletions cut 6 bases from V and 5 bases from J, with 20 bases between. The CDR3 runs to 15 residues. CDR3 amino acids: CASSRTSRGVHEQYF. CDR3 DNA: TGTGCCAGCAGCCGCACCTCCAGGGGGGTCCACGAGCAGTACTTC.

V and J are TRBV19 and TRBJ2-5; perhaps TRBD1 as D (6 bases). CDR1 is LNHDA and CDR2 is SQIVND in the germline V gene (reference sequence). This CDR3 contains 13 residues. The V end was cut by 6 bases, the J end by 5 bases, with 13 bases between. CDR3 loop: CASRNREGETQYF. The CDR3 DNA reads TGTGCCAGTAGAAACAGGGAAGGGGAGACCCAGTACTTC.

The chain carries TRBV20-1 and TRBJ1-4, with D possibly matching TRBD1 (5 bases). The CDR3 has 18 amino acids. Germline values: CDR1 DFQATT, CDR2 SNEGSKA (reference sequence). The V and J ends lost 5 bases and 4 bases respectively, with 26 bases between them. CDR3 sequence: CSAASLRPMTDYNEKLFF. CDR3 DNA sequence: TGCAGTGCTGCCTCCTTGCGTCCCATGACAGACTATAATGAAAAACTGTTTTTT.

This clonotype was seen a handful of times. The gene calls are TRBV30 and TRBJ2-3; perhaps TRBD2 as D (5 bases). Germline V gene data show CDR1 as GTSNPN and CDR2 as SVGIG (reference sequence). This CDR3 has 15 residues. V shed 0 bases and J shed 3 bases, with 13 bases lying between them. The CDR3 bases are TGTGCCTGGAGTGTAGGGTTACTAGATACAGATACGCAGTATTTT. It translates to CAWSVGLLDTDTQYF.

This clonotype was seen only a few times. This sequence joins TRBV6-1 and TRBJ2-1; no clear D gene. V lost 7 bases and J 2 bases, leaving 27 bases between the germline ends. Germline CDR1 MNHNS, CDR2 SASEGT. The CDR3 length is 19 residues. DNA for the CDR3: TGTGCCAGCACCCCCATCGGTCGTTCGAGCCTGAGTCCCTACAATGAGCAGTTCTTC. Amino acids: CASTPIGRSSLSPYNEQFF.

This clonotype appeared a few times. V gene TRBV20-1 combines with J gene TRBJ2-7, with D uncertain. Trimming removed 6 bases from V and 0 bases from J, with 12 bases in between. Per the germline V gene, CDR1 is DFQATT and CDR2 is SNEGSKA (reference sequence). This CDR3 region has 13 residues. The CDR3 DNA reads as TGCAGTGCGAACGGACGAAACTCCTACGAGCAGTACTTC. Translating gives CSANGRNSYEQYF.

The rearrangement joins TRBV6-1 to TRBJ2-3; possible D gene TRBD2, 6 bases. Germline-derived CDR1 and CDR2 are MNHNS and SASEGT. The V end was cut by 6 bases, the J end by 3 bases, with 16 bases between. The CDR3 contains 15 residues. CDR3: CASSLSGEGTDTQYF. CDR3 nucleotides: TGTGCCAGCAGCCTCTCGGGAGAGGGAACAGATACGCAGTATTTT.

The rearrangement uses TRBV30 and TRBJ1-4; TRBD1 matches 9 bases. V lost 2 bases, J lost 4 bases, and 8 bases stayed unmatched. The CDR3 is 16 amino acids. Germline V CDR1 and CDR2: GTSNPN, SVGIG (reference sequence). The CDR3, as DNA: TGTGCCTGGAGTTTCCAGACAGGGGGGATTAATGAAAAACTGTTTTTT. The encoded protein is CAWSFQTGGINEKLFF.

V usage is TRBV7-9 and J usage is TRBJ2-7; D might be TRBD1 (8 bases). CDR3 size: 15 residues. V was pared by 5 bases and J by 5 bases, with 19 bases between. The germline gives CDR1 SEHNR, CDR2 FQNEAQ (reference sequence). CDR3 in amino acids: CASSPTGGAVDEQYF. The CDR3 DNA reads TGTGCCAGCAGCCCAACAGGGGGGGCCGTCGACGAGCAGTACTTC.

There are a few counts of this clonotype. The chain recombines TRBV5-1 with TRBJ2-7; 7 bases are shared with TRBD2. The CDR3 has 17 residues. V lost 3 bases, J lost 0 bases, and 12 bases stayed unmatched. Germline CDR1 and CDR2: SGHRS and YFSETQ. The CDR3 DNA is TGCGCCAGCAGCTCGGGGACCGTCGGGGGGTTCTCCTACGAGCAGTACTTC. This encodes CASSSGTVGGFSYEQYF.

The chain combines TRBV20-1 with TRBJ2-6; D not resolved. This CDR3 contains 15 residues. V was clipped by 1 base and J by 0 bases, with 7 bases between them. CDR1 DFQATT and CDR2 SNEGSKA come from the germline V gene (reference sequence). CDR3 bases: TGCAGTGCTAGAGCGAGGAGCTCTGGGGCCAACGTCCTGACTTTC. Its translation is CSARARSSGANVLTF.

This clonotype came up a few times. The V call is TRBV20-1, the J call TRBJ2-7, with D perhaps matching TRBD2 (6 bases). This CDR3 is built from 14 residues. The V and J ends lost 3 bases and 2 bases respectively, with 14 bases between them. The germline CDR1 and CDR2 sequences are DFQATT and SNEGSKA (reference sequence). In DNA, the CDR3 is TGCAGTGCTAGTTCCGCGGGACCTCCCTACGAGCAGTACTTC. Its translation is CSASSAGPPYEQYF.

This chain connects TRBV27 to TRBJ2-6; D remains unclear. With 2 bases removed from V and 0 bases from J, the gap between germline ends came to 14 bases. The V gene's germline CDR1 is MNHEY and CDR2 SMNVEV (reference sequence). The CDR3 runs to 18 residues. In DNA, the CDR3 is TGTGCCAGCAGTTTAGGCCGACAATTCGGCTCTGGGGCCAACGTCCTGACTTTC. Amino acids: CASSLGRQFGSGANVLTF.

CDR3 amino acids: CASSDKTGGNQPQHF. The DNA for the CDR3 is TGCGCCAGCAGCGATAAGACAGGGGGCAATCAGCCCCAGCATTTT. The V gene is TRBV10-1, the J gene TRBJ1-5; 8 bases align to TRBD1. The germline V gene encodes CDR1 WNHNN and CDR2 SYGVQD (reference sequence). This CDR3 has 15 residues. Trimming took 6 bases from V and 2 from J; bases not matched to a gene: 6.

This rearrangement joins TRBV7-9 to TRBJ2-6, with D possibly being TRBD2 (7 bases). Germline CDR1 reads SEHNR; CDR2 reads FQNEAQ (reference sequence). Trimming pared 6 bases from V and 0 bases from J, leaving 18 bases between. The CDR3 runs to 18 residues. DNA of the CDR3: TGTGCCAGCAGGGGGGGGGGGACACACATCTCTGGGGCCAACGTCCTGACTTTC. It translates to CASRGGGTHISGANVLTF.

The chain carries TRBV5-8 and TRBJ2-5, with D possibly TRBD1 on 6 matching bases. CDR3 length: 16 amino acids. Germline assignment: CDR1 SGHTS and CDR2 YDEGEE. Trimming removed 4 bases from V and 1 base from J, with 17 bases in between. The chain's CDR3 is CASSAFWDIGQETQYF. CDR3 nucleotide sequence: TGTGCCAGCAGCGCCTTTTGGGACATCGGCCAAGAGACCCAGTACTTC.

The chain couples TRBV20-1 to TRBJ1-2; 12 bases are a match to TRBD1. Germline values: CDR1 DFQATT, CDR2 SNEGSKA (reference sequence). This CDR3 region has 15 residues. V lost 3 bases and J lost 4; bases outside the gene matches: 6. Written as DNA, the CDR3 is TGCAGTGCTAGCGGGACAGGGGGCGTACCCTATGGCTACACCTTC. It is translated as CSASGTGGVPYGYTF.

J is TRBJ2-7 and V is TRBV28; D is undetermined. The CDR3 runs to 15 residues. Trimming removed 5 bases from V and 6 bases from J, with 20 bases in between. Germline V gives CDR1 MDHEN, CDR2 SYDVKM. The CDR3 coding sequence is TGTGCCAGCAGTCTCCCCATGGGAAGGGCTTCCGAGCAGTACTTC. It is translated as CASSLPMGRASEQYF.

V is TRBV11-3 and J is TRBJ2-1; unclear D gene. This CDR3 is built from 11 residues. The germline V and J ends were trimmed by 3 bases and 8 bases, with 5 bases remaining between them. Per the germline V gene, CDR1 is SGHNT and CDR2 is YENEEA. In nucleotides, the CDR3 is TGTGCCAGCAGCTTTGCGGATGAGCAGTTCTTC. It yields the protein CASSFADEQFF.